In its sample, the clone carrying this T cell receptor beta chain was seen a few times. These data come from a study of T cells after yellow fever vaccination. Background on the study: The SMART-Seq v4 Ultra Low Input method served to prepare the low-cell-number fractions. The study, taken as a whole, reports: A large majority of primary-vaccination clones showed up again after the booster (about 97% CD4, 88% CD8).

TCR cDNA, made by 5'RACE template switching, carried an added universal primer site and UMIs. TCRdb processed the 5' RACE reads anew with MiXCR; each CDR3 protein has one entry. The sample includes more than 75,000 distinct CDR3 sequences, roughly 10% of them seen just once. This material consisted of CD8+ T cells not binding an NS4B(214-222) dextramer, sorted from PBMCs, taken approximately 16 days after the first yellow fever vaccination. The receptor comes from a man aged 18 to 35 who received the YFV17D yellow fever vaccine.

The DNA for the CDR3 is TGTGCCAGCAGCCCTCATGGGGGGGGCCCGGTGCGCGAGCAGTTCTTC. Translating it yields CASSPHGGGPVREQFF. The chain couples TRBV7-9 to TRBJ2-1, with a tentative D call TRBD2 (7 bases). Trimming stripped 5 bases from V and 10 bases from J, with 24 bases between. Germline V CDR1 and CDR2: SEHNR, FQNEAQ (reference sequence). This CDR3 spans 16 amino acids.